Described below is a single TCR beta chain sequence and its context. This specimen belongs to a study of sequential checkpoint blockade in melanoma. Trimming removed 6 bases from V and 0 bases from J, with 21 bases in between. This CDR3 contains 18 residues. Germline lookup yields CDR1 LNHDA and CDR2 SQIVND (reference sequence). Clones were sequenced by immunoSEQ multiplex PCR, and TCRdb holds only the in-frame ones, with some missing. This sample has 2,400 or so clones, with 26% found just once. Treatment of the sample: randomized to nivolumab then ipilimumab (arm A) or the reverse (arm B). Sequencing used tumor tissue (inferred from file names), obtained from a patient given nivolumab and ipilimumab in sequence. The TCR sequence derives from a human donor with melanoma. The chain recombines TRBV19 with TRBJ2-1, with D maybe TRBD1 (9 bases). The CDR3 reads CASRSGGGQGSSYNEQFF. The CDR3 region has the DNA TGTGCCAGTAGGTCGGGAGGGGGACAGGGTAGCTCCTACAATGAGCAGTTCTTC.